This T cell receptor (beta chain) was retrieved from a study of chemoradiotherapy in HPV16-positive cancers. TCRdb's copy holds only in-frame clones and misses some; the assay was immunoSEQ multiplex PCR. The data hold 5,700 or so clones, with roughly 71% observed a single time. Germline values: CDR1 SGDLS, CDR2 YYNGEE. V gave up 5 bases and J gave up 0 bases, with 12 bases separating them. CDR3 size: 15 residues. The clonotype was recovered from a human donor with HPV-associated anogenital cancer. The chain carries TRBV9 and TRBJ1-3; D possibly corresponds to TRBD1 (6 bases). The sequencing here drew on tumor tissue, taken from a patient who underwent chemoradiotherapy. The DNA of the CDR3 is TGTGCCAGCAGTCAGGGGCCCGACTCTGGAAACACCATATATTTT. Residues: CASSQGPDSGNTIYF.